The clone carrying this T cell receptor beta chain has just a few counts. RNA extraction and reverse transcription yielded cDNA as sequencing template. Measured with immunoSEQ multiplex PCR; TCRdb has only the in-frame clones, and not every one. This sample yields some 240,000 clones, of which 50% to 60% are seen a single time; roughly 1.6% belongs to the top ten. Treatment here: oral pan-JAK inhibitor, 5-10 mg twice daily. This CDR3 is 15 amino acids long. Between the trimmed V and J ends, which lost 6 bases and 1 base, there was a span of 10 bases. Germline CDR1 is MNHEY and CDR2 is SMNVEV (reference sequence). This specimen belongs to a study of CD8+ T cells in alopecia areata. Study background: In an open-label trial, patients got 5 to 10 mg tofacitinib twice daily.

The specimen comprised CD4+ T cells sorted from blood, sampled at week 4, from a patient treated with tofacitinib. The sequence was collected from a human donor with alopecia areata. This chain joins TRBV27 and TRBJ2-6, with D possibly TRBD2 on 5 matching bases. The CDR3 sequence is CASRLDVSGANVLTF. The CDR3 DNA follows: TGTGCCAGCAGACTAGACGTTTCTGGGGCCAACGTCCTGACTTTC.